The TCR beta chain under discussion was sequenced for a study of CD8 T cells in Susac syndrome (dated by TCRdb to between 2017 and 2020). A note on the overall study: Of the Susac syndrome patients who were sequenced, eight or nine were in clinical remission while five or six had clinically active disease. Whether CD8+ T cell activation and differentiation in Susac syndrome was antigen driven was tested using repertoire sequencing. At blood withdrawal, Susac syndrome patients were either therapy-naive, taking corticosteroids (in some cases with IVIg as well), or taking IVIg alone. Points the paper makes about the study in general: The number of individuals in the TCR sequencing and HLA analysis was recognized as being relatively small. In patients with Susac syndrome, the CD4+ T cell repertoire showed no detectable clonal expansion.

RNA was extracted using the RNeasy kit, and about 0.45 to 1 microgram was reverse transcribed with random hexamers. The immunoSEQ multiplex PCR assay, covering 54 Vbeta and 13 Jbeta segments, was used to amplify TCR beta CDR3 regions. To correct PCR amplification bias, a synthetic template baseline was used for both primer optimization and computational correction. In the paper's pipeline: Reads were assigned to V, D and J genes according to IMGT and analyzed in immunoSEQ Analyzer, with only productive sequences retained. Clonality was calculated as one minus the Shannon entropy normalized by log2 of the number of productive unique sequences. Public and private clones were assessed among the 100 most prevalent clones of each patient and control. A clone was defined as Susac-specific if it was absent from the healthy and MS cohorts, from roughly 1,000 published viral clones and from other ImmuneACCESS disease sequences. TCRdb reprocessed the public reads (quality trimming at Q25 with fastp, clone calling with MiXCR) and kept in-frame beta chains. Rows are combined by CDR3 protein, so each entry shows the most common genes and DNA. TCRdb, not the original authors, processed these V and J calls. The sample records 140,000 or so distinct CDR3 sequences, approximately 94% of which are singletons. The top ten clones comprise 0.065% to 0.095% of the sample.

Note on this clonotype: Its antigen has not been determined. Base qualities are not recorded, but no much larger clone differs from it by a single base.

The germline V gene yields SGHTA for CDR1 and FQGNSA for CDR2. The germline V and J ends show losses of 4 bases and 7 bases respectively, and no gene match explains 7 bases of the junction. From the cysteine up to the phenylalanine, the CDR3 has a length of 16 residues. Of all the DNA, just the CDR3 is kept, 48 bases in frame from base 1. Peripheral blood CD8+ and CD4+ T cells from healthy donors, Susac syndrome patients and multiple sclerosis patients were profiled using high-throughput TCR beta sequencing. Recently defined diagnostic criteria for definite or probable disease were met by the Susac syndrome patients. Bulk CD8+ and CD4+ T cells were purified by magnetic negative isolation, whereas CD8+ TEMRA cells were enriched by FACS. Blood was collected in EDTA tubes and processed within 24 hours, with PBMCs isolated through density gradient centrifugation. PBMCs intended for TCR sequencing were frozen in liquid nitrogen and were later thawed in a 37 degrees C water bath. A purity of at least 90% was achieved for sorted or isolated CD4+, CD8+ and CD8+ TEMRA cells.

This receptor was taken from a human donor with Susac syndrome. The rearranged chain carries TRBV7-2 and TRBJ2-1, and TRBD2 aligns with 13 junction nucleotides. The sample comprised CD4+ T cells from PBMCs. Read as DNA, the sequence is TGTGCCAGCAGCTACCAGCCGGGACTAGCGGGAAATGAGCAGTTCTTC. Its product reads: CASSYQPGLAGNEQFF.